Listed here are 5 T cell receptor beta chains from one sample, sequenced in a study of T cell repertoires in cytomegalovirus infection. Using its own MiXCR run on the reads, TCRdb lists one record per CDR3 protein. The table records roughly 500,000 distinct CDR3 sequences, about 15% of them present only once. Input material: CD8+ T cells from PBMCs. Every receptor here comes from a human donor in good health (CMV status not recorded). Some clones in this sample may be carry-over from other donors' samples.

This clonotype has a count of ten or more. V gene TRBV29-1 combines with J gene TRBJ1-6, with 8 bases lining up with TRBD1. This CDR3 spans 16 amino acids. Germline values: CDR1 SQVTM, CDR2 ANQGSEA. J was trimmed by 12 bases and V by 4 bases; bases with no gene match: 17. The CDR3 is CSVAPSGQGKNVPLHF. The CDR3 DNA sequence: TGCAGCGTTGCTCCCTCAGGACAGGGAAAGAATGTACCCCTCCACTTT.

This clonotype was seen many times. The CDR3 nucleotides read TGTGCCAGCAGCCTAACTAGCGGGGGTTACTACAATGAGCAGTTCTTC. Protein: CASSLTSGGYYNEQFF. The chain employs TRBV11-2 and TRBJ2-1; 11 nucleotides match TRBD2. Trimming took 5 bases from V and 3 from J; bases not matched to a gene: 6. Per germline, CDR1 SGHAT and CDR2 FQNNGV. The CDR3 runs to 16 residues.

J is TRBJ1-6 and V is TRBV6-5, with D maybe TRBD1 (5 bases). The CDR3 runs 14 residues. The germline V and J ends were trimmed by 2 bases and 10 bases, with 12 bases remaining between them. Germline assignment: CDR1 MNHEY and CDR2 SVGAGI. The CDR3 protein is CASSYPTAGSPLHF. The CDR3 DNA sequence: TGTGCCAGCAGTTACCCGACGGCAGGGTCACCCCTCCACTTT.

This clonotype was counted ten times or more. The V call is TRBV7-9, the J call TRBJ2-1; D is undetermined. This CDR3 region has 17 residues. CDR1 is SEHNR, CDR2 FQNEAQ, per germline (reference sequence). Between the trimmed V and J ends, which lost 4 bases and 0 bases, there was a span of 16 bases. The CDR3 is CASSSDVLRGSYNEQFF. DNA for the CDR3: TGTGCCAGCAGCTCCGACGTTCTTAGAGGCTCCTACAATGAGCAGTTCTTC.

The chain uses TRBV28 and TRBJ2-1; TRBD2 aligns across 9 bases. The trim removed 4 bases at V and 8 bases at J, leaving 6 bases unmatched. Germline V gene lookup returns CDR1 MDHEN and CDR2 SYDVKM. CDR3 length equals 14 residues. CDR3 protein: CASSSKREVDEQFF. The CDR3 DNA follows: TGTGCCAGCAGTTCGAAGCGGGAGGTTGATGAGCAGTTCTTC.